The count of the clone carrying this T cell receptor (beta chain) is one. The data stem from a study of CD8 T cells in Susac syndrome. The RNA input was about 0.5 to 1 ug, and it was reverse transcribed with random hexamers. TCRdb analysed the immunoSEQ multiplex PCR reads with MiXCR anew, one entry per CDR3 protein. Of more than 200,000 distinct CDR3 sequences listed, 92% were seen once; the top ten hold 0.1% to 0.15%. The sequencing input was CD8+ T cells from PBMCs. This clonotype was sampled from a human donor with multiple sclerosis.

The CDR3 sequence: CASSHLHETQYF. The CDR3 DNA sequence: TGTGCCAGCAGCCACTTGCACGAGACCCAGTACTTC. The chain uses TRBV11-2 and TRBJ2-5; D gene ambiguous. Trimming removed 5 bases from V and 5 bases from J, with 9 bases in between. The CDR3 totals 12 residues. The germline CDR1 and CDR2 sequences are SGHAT and FQNNGV.